This T cell receptor beta chain emerged from a study of T cell changes during pregnancy in multiple sclerosis. The CDR3 is made up of 14 amino acids. Germline CDR1 MNHNS, CDR2 SASEGT. V lost 9 bases, J lost 6 bases, and 18 bases lay in between. Repertoires were generated with immunoSEQ multiplex PCR, while TCRdb's copy carries only in-frame clones and drops some. The sample includes under 45,000 clones, around 93% of them seen just once. Sequencing used CD4+ T cells from peripheral blood mononuclear cells, obtained in the third trimester of pregnancy. V and J are TRBV6-1 and TRBJ2-1; D remains ambiguous. This TCR derives from a female donor with multiple sclerosis, enrolled in a pregnancy study. The CDR3 DNA sequence: TGTGCCAGTATATGGAGTTTAGTCTCCAATGAGCAGTTCTTC. It codes for CASIWSLVSNEQFF.